A single sample is the source of the 8 T cell receptor beta chains below, sequenced in a study of blood T cells in healthy people across ages. A second PCR of about 7 to 12 cycles used a sample-barcoded 5' primer and a J-beta primer mix. MiXCR, applied by TCRdb to the 5' RACE reads, yields one record per CDR3 protein. The sample lists 1.5 million to 2 million distinct CDR3 sequences; 25% to 30% were seen once. The sequenced material came from blood. The origin of the receptors is a woman under 40 in good health.

Comment on this clonotype: A read error is possible here, since a much larger clone lies one base away. This chain connects TRBV5-1 to TRBJ2-1, with D possibly matching TRBD1 (5 bases). With 4 bases removed from V and 13 bases from J, the gap between germline ends came to 24 bases. The CDR3 length is 15 residues. Germline-derived CDR1 and CDR2 are SGHRS and YFSETQ. The CDR3 is CASSGSATVQETQFF. The CDR3 DNA sequence: TGCGCCAGCAGCGGGTCGGCGACAGTGCAGGAGACCCAGTTCTTC.

The chain carries TRBV20-1 and TRBJ2-3; D possibly corresponds to TRBD2 (6 bases). The V end was cut by 5 bases, the J end by 5 bases, with 20 bases between. From germline, CDR1 is DFQATT and CDR2 SNEGSKA (reference sequence). CDR3 length equals 15 residues. DNA for the CDR3: TGCAGTGCTCCACAAAAACTCGGGAGTGGAGATACGCAGTATTTT. Translation gives CSAPQKLGSGDTQYF.

Many counts were recorded for this clonotype. CDR3 sequence (DNA): TGTGCCAGCAGTGTGATTGGGAGCTATGGCTACACCTTC. Translating gives CASSVIGSYGYTF. The chain couples TRBV2 to TRBJ1-2; D remains ambiguous. Deletions cut 4 bases from V and 4 bases from J, with 10 bases between. CDR3 length: 13 amino acids. Germline V CDR1 and CDR2: SNHLY, FYNNEI. Full variable domain (remainder filled in from reference TRBV2 and TRBJ1-2): EPEVTQTPSHQVTQMGQEVILRCVPISNHLYFYWYRQILGQKVEFLVSFYNNEISEKSEIFDDQFSVERPDGSNFTLKIRSTKLEDSAMYFCASSVIGSYGYTFGSGTRLTVV.

As concerns this clonotype: A read error may be the cause here, since a much bigger clone is one base away. The V gene is TRBV5-1, the J gene TRBJ1-2, with D perhaps matching TRBD1 (6 bases). V lost 2 bases to trimming and J lost 4 bases, with 12 bases between them. Looked up from germline, CDR1 is SGHRS and CDR2 is YFSETQ. The CDR3 length is 14 residues. The DNA for the CDR3 is TGCGCCAGCAGCTTCTCCAGGACAGCCTATGGCTACACCTTC. It specifies CASSFSRTAYGYTF.

This clonotype has ten or more counts. The gene calls are TRBV11-1 and TRBJ2-3; 12 nucleotides match TRBD2. Germline CDR1 and CDR2: SGHAT and FQDESV (reference sequence). J was trimmed by 3 bases and V by 5 bases; bases with no gene match: 6. The CDR3 extends over 16 amino acids. Here the CDR3 DNA reads TGTGCCAGCAGCCCCAGACTAGCGGGAGCAACAGATACGCAGTATTTT. This translates into CASSPRLAGATDTQYF.

This clonotype was counted a few times. The CDR3 is CASSLGPDTYGYTF. The CDR3, as DNA: TGTGCCAGCAGTCTAGGCCCGGACACCTATGGCTACACCTTC. The chain uses TRBV12-3 or TRBV12-4 and TRBJ1-2, with D maybe TRBD1 (5 bases). Trimming stripped 5 bases from V and 4 bases from J, with 14 bases between. The CDR3 contains 14 residues.

About this clonotype: This CDR3 is missing its conserved last phenylalanine or tryptophan, likely due to a read error. The rearrangement joins TRBV20-1 to TRBJ2-5; D is unclear. Trimming removed 6 bases at V and 2 bases at J, with 10 bases between. The CDR3 is 12 amino acids. Germline values: CDR1 DFQATT, CDR2 SNEGSKA (reference sequence). The CDR3 DNA reads as TGCAGTGCAATGGACGATCAAGAGACCCAGTACTAC. Its protein is CSAMDDQETQYY.

Of note for this clonotype: A much larger clone sits a single nucleotide away, making a read error possible. The chain is built from TRBV20-1 and TRBJ2-7; 12 bases map to TRBD2. Germline loops: CDR1 DFQATT, CDR2 SNEGSKA (reference sequence). This CDR3 spans 12 amino acids. This CDR3 reads CGGLAGNYEQYF. The CDR3 DNA reads as TGCGGCGGACTAGCGGGGAACTACGAGCAGTACTTC.